This T cell receptor (beta chain) was found in a study of regulatory T cells in long-lasting Graves disease. Time point in this sample: persistent/refractory GD, antithyroid drugs over 5 years with positive TRAb. The TCR library was prepared using RNA isolated from PBMCs. Graves' disease diagnosis relied on American Thyroid Association guidelines. Relying on iRepertoire HTBI primers and Arm-PCR of CDR3 regions, the team built TCR beta libraries. TCRdb redid the calling of the multiplex PCR reads with MiXCR, one entry per CDR3 protein. The sample lists a few hundred thousand distinct CDR3 sequences, more than 20% occurring once. Germline values: CDR1 LNHDA, CDR2 SQIVND (reference sequence). The ends were cut back, 3 bases at V and 7 bases at J, with 16 bases in the middle. The CDR3 is made up of 15 amino acids. The study's findings and limits: Reduced TCR diversity was observed in persistent Graves' patients versus newly diagnosed patients.

Remarks on this clonotype: What it binds is not known.

The TCR was taken from a woman aged 35 to 49 with Graves disease. The rearrangement links TRBV19 to TRBJ1-5, with D unclear. Sequenced here: peripheral blood mononuclear cells (PBMCs), sampled when the disease was refractory, from a patient treated with antithyroid drugs. This chain's CDR3 is CASSIGSVPSQPQHF. The CDR3 coding sequence is TGTGCCAGTAGTATCGGGTCCGTCCCGAGCCAGCCCCAGCATTTT.